These 9 T cell receptor beta chains came from one sample sequenced in a study of blood T cell repertoires in COVID-19. Generated by immunoSEQ multiplex PCR, the TCRdb table keeps only in-frame clones and is missing some. The profile shows about 300,000 clones, over 85% of them singletons. Sequenced input: PBMCs or T cells enriched from blood (not recorded which). The receptors stem from a woman aged 50 to 65 who had been exposed to COVID-19.

The gene calls are TRBV5-6 and TRBJ2-2, with 7 bases identical to TRBD1. The CDR3 length is 15 residues. Trimming cost V 7 bases and J 5 bases; bases outside gene matches: 11. Germline V gene data show CDR1 as SGHDT and CDR2 as YYEEEE. CDR3 sequence (DNA): TGTGCCAGCCGATTCCGGGACAGAACTACCGGGGAGCTGTTTTTT. Translation: CASRFRDRTTGELFF.

The V and J genes are TRBV5-1 and TRBJ2-1; 7 bases match TRBD2. The CDR3 extends over 14 amino acids. Germline loops: CDR1 SGHRS, CDR2 YFSETQ. The V gene end was trimmed by 6 bases and the J gene end by 4 bases; junction bases not matched to a gene: 7. The CDR3 here is CASTRGEIYNEQFF. The CDR3 bases are TGCGCCAGCACCCGGGGGGAAATTTACAATGAGCAGTTCTTC.

The chain has TRBV4-1 and TRBJ2-3; D is undetermined. Trimming took off 4 bases at V and 4 bases at J, with 6 bases between the two ends. This CDR3 has 12 amino acids. Germline assignment: CDR1 MGHRA and CDR2 YSYEKL. Written as DNA, the CDR3 is TGCGCCAGCAGCCCCTTATCAGATACGCAGTATTTT. This encodes CASSPLSDTQYF.

The chain joins TRBV7-9 to TRBJ1-1; tentative D call: TRBD1 (6 bases). The CDR3 sequence is 16 residues long. With 0 bases removed from V and 2 bases from J, the gap between germline ends came to 13 bases. Germline V gives CDR1 SEHNR, CDR2 FQNEAQ (reference sequence). DNA of the CDR3: TGTGCCAGCAGCTTAGCGCTCGGGGGGCATAACACTGAAGCTTTCTTT. Protein: CASSLALGGHNTEAFF.

This clone was recorded a few times. The V gene is TRBV11-3, the J gene TRBJ2-3, with TRBD2 matching over 14 bases. Per germline, CDR1 SGHNT and CDR2 YENEEA. The CDR3 totals 18 residues. The V segment lost 1 base and the J segment 2 bases; nucleotides outside the gene matches: 5. The CDR3 nucleotides are TGTGCCAGCAGCTTAGGGGGGACTAGCGGGGGAACCACAGATACGCAGTATTTT. Amino acids: CASSLGGTSGGTTDTQYF.

The chain recombines TRBV3-1 (or the pseudogene TRBV3-2) with TRBJ1-6, with D perhaps TRBD1 (6 bases). The CDR3 contains 16 residues. V was cut by 4 bases and J by 4 bases, with 14 bases left in between. CDR1 and CDR2 from the germline V gene are LGHDT and YNNKEL (reference sequence). CDR3 sequence reads: CASSLYPQGYNSPLHF. CDR3 nucleotides: TGTGCCAGCAGCCTGTACCCACAGGGATATAATTCACCCCTCCACTTT.

The chain couples TRBV5-4 to TRBJ1-1, with a weak D call TRBD1 (5 bases). This CDR3 is 15 amino acids long. The germline gives CDR1 SGHNT, CDR2 YYREEE (reference sequence). Trimming removed 4 bases at V and 3 bases at J, with 16 bases between. The CDR3 here is CASSPLTGEDTEAFF. CDR3 nucleotide sequence: TGTGCCAGCAGCCCCTTAACGGGGGAGGACACTGAAGCTTTCTTT. Combining the CDR3 with reference TRBV5-4 and TRBJ1-1 gives the whole variable domain ETGVTQSPTHLIKTRGQQVTLRCSSQSGHNTVSWYQQALGQGPQFIFQYYREEENGRGNFPPRFSGLQFPNYSSELNVNALELDDSALYLCASSPLTGEDTEAFFGQGTRLTVV.

The chain is built from TRBV6-5 and TRBJ1-5; TRBD1 aligns across 7 bases. The germline CDR1 and CDR2 sequences are MNHEY and SVGAGI. The CDR3 has 13 amino acids. V lost 6 bases to trimming and J lost 5 bases; unmatched junction nucleotides: 4. DNA for the CDR3: TGTGCCAGCAGGGACGACAGGGATCAGCCCCAGCATTTT. This codes for CASRDDRDQPQHF.

This chain joins TRBV5-1 and TRBJ2-7, with 8 bases fitting TRBD1. The CDR3 sequence is 15 residues long. V trimming: 5 bases; J trimming: 7 bases; junction bases outside the gene matches: 14. From germline, CDR1 is SGHRS and CDR2 YFSETQ. The CDR3 reads CASSERSDRAGEQYF. CDR3 DNA sequence: TGCGCCAGCAGTGAGAGATCGGACAGGGCTGGGGAGCAGTACTTC.